This T cell receptor (beta chain) came from a study of blood T cells in healthy people across ages. Whole-study context: T cells yielded about one barcoded beta molecule per two cells through template switching.

It was with a sample-barcoded 5' primer and a J-beta primer mix that a second PCR of roughly 7 to 11 cycles was run. TCRdb processed the 5' RACE reads anew with MiXCR; each CDR3 protein has one entry. Of 650,000 to 950,000 distinct CDR3 sequences listed, roughly 44% were seen once; the top ten hold about 19%. Trimming took 4 bases from V and 4 from J; bases not matched to a gene: 2. The CDR3 extends over 14 amino acids. Looked up from germline, CDR1 is SGHTA and CDR2 is FQGNSA. Sequencing was carried out using blood. This receptor was identified in a man in his fifties or sixties in good health. The rearrangement links TRBV7-2 to TRBJ1-2; 11 bases map to TRBD1. CDR3 DNA: TGTGCCAGCAGCTCGGACAGGGGGCCCTATGGCTACACCTTC. Translation: CASSSDRGPYGYTF.